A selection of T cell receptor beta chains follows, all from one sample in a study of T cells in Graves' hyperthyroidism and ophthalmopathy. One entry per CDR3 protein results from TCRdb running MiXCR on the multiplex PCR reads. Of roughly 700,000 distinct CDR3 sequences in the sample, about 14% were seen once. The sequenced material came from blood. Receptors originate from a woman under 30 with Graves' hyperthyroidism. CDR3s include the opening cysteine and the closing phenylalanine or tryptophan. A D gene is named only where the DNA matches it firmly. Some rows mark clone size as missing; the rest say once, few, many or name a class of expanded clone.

TGTGCCAGCAGTTACCCGAGAGGCGGGAGGGATGAGCAGTTCTTC | CASSYPRGGRDEQFF | TRBJ2-1 | TRBV6-2/TRBV6-3 | many | TRBD2
TGTGCCAGCAGCCCCACCGGAGGGTGGGCGAACACTGAAGCTTTCTTT | CASSPTGGWANTEAFF | TRBJ1-1 | TRBV7-9 | many | .
TGCAGTGCTAGTCTCCCCCCCGGGAACAATGAGCAGTTCTTC | CSASLPPGNNEQFF | TRBJ2-1 | TRBV20-1 | many | .
TGTGCCAGCTCACTACACCGGGACACCTTTACGAACACCGGGGAGCTGTTTTTT | CASSLHRDTFTNTGELFF | TRBJ2-2 | TRBV18 | . | .
TGTGCCAGCAGTTATCGACAGACGTTTATGAACACTGAAGCTTTCTTT | CASSYRQTFMNTEAFF | TRBJ1-1 | TRBV2 | few | .
TGCGCCAGCGGGCCTACGGACAGCTTGAACACTGAAGCTTTCTTT | CASGPTDSLNTEAFF | TRBJ1-1 | TRBV5-1 | . | .
TGTGCCAGCAGTGGACACACAGCAACTCGAGAAGCTTTCTTT | CASSGHTATREAFF | TRBJ1-1 | TRBV28 | many | .
TGTGCCAGTTCCCGGGGGGTGTCGGTGGACGAGCAGTACTTC | CASSRGVSVDEQYF | TRBJ2-7 | TRBV27 | many | TRBD2
TGTGCCAGCAGCGGATGGGGCGGGAGTGCTTCCTACAATGAGCAGTTCTTC | CASSGWGGSASYNEQFF | TRBJ2-1 | TRBV6-2/TRBV6-3 | many | TRBD2
TGTGCCAGCAGTTCGGCTAGCCCAGATACGCAGTATTTT | CASSSASPDTQYF | TRBJ2-3 | TRBV6-2/TRBV6-3 | many | .
TGTGCCAGCAGCACCTCAGCCGGGGCTTCCTACGAGCAGTACTTC | CASSTSAGASYEQYF | TRBJ2-7 | TRBV11-2 | . | .
TGTGCCAGCAGTCAAGGGACAGGACAGGGGGAGACCCAGTACTTC | CASSQGTGQGETQYF | TRBJ2-5 | TRBV2 | . | TRBD1
TGTGCCAGCCAGGAACCCGGGACTGGGTACAATGAGCAGTTCTTC | CASQEPGTGYNEQFF | TRBJ2-1 | TRBV6-1 | . | .
TGTGCCAGCAGCTTAGGGCAGGGGGAAGGCGGGGAGCTGTTTTTT | CASSLGQGEGGELFF | TRBJ2-2 | TRBV11-2 | many | TRBD1
TGTGCCAGCAGCCCCACTAGCGGGAGATTAGCCTACAATGAGCAGTTCTTC | CASSPTSGRLAYNEQFF | TRBJ2-1 | TRBV7-2 | many | TRBD2
TGTGCCAGCAGTCCCCCGGGGAGGAGCTCCTACAATGAGCAGTTCTTC | CASSPPGRSSYNEQFF | TRBJ2-1 | TRBV12-3/TRBV12-4 | many | .
TGTGCCAGCAGCTCAGGGACGGGTGCCCAGTGGGAGCAGTACTTC | CASSSGTGAQWEQYF | TRBJ2-7 | TRBV11-2 | . | .
TGTGCCAGTAAGAGAACACAGGGACACTACGAGCAGTACTTC | CASKRTQGHYEQYF | TRBJ2-7 | TRBV19 | . | .
TGTGCCAGCAGTTCCTACCTCGGGACTAGCGGGAGTGAAGATACGCAGTATTTT | CASSSYLGTSGSEDTQYF | TRBJ2-3 | TRBV28 | many | TRBD2
TGTGCCAGCAGCCAGCCCGGACAGGAGGGGCACACTGAAGCTTTCTTT | CASSQPGQEGHTEAFF | TRBJ1-1 | TRBV7-9 | few | TRBD1
TGTGCCAGCAGCCAGGACACCTCGACAGCCATTAATGAAAAACTGTTTTTT | CASSQDTSTAINEKLFF | TRBJ1-4 | TRBV3-1 | few | .
TGTGCCAGCAGCCAAGAATCGGGACTAGCGCCCTACAATGAGCAGTTCTTC | CASSQESGLAPYNEQFF | TRBJ2-1 | TRBV4-2 | few | TRBD2
TGCGCCAGCAGCCTGGTGGTAGCGGGAGTAGGCGAGCAGTACTTC | CASSLVVAGVGEQYF | TRBJ2-7 | TRBV5-1 | few | TRBD2
TGTGCCAGCAGCAGACAATGGGACGAAAACTACGAGCAGTACTTC | CASSRQWDENYEQYF | TRBJ2-7 | TRBV9 | few | .
TGTGCCTGGGCCCGGGACATAAAGACCCAGTACTTC | CAWARDIKTQYF | TRBJ2-5 | TRBV30 | many | .
TGTGCCAGCAGCCACTACGTGAGAGAGACCCAGTACTTC | CASSHYVRETQYF | TRBJ2-5 | TRBV5-6 | few | .
TGTGCCAGCAGACCATCGGGACAGTTCTATGGCTACACCTTC | CASRPSGQFYGYTF | TRBJ1-2 | TRBV2 | . | TRBD1
TGCAGTGCTAGACTAGCGCTCAACGAGCAGTACTTC | CSARLALNEQYF | TRBJ2-7 | TRBV20-1 | . | .
TGTGCCAGCAGTTTCGGCCCCAGCGGGAGGTGGATGCTGCGTCATGAGCAGTTCTTC | CASSFGPSGRWMLRHEQFF | TRBJ2-1 | TRBV27 | . | TRBD2
TGTGCCAGCAGCTTATCCCCGTTCTCTGGGGCCAACGTCCTGACTTTC | CASSLSPFSGANVLTF | TRBJ2-6 | TRBV13 | few | .
TGCAGTGCTAGGGCGGGGGCGGGAGGATCCTACGAGCAGTACTTC | CSARAGAGGSYEQYF | TRBJ2-7 | TRBV20-1 | . | TRBD2
TGTGCCAGCAGTGTGCTTCTCTATCAGCCCCAGCATTTT | CASSVLLYQPQHF | TRBJ1-5 | TRBV6-1 | . | .
TGCGCCAGCAGCCTTGAGGAGAGGGGGACTGAAGCTTTCTTT | CASSLEERGTEAFF | TRBJ1-1 | TRBV5-1 | many | .
TGTGCCAGCAGCCTACAGGGCCCCCTAAGCTCCTACAATGAGCAGTTCTTC | CASSLQGPLSSYNEQFF | TRBJ2-1 | TRBV7-8 | many | .
TGTGCCAGCAGTTACGGTACGGAGGGGCTGCACACCGGGGAGCTGTTTTTT | CASSYGTEGLHTGELFF | TRBJ2-2 | TRBV6-2/TRBV6-3 | . | .
TGTGCCAGCAGTTCCCCGAGGGGAAGTTCACAATCTGAGCAGTTCTTC | CASSSPRGSSQSEQFF | TRBJ2-1 | TRBV6-1 | many | .
TGTGCCACCAGCAGGGGACCAGGACAGGATTCCTACGAGCAGTACTTC | CATSRGPGQDSYEQYF | TRBJ2-7 | TRBV15 | many | TRBD1
TGTGCCAGTAGTATCGATAGCGGGAGTGGTAATGAGCAGTTCTTC | CASSIDSGSGNEQFF | TRBJ2-1 | TRBV19 | . | TRBD2
TGTGCCAGCAGCGAGCTAGCGGGAAAGCGTTATACGCAGTATTTT | CASSELAGKRYTQYF | TRBJ2-3 | TRBV7-3 | many | TRBD2
TGTGCCAGCAGCGTCCCGGGCCAAGAGACCCAGTACTTC | CASSVPGQETQYF | TRBJ2-5 | TRBV11-2 | many | .
TGCGCCAGCAAGCCCACTCCGAGCGTCCCCTACAATGAGCAGTTCTTC | CASKPTPSVPYNEQFF | TRBJ2-1 | TRBV4-1 | . | .